The 24 T cell receptor beta chains listed next were all sequenced from one sample in a study of T cell repertoires in aging, cancer and after chemotherapy. Peripheral blood genomic DNA, not sorted cells or RNA, was the template. A mixed TRB-A/B primer pool amplified rearranged TRB by multiplex touch-down PCR. Each CDR3 protein is one row after TCRdb ran MiXCR on the multiplex PCR reads. Of around 4,600 distinct CDR3 sequences listed, 21% are singletons. The source material was blood. Source of these receptors: a human donor with a blood cancer.

V and J are TRBV5-4 and TRBJ2-7; either TRBD1 or TRBD2 may supply D (5 bases each). Germline V gives CDR1 SGHNT, CDR2 YYREEE (reference sequence). The ends were cut back, 1 base at V and 3 bases at J, with 14 bases in the middle. This CDR3 comprises 15 residues. The CDR3 coding sequence is TGTGCCAGCAGCTTGAGGGGCGGTGGACTCTACGAGCAGTACTTC. Translating it yields CASSLRGGGLYEQYF. The entire variable domain, with the rest obtained from reference TRBV5-4 and TRBJ2-7, is as follows: ETGVTQSPTHLIKTRGQQVTLRCSSQSGHNTVSWYQQALGQGPQFIFQYYREEENGRGNFPPRFSGLQFPNYSSELNVNALELDDSALYLCASSLRGGGLYEQYFGPGTRLTVT.

With respect to this clonotype: This may stem from a read error, because a much larger clone lies one nucleotide away. Without the conserved terminal phenylalanine or tryptophan, this CDR3 likely stems from a read error. The chain carries TRBV19 and TRBJ2-7; the match to TRBD1 covers 8 bases. With V trimmed by 5 bases and J by 1 base, 4 bases remained unmatched. Germline V gene lookup returns CDR1 LNHDA and CDR2 SQIVND (reference sequence). The CDR3 is 14 residues long. DNA for the CDR3: TGTGCCAGTAGTTCAGGGGGCCCTTCCTACGAGCAGTACTAC. It codes for CASSSGGPSYEQYY.

Within the sample, this clonotype is medium-sized (0.01 to 0.1%). This chain joins TRBV12-3 or TRBV12-4 and TRBJ1-6; D is undetermined. V gave up 6 bases and J gave up 10 bases, with 13 bases separating them. This CDR3 has 13 amino acids. CDR3 coding DNA: TGTGCCAGCAGCTCCTTACTATTATCACCCCTCCACTTT. Translation: CASSSLLLSPLHF.

The chain employs TRBV4-3 and TRBJ1-3; D call uncertain. Germline CDR1 is LGHNA and CDR2 is YSLEER. Trimming stripped 3 bases from V and 4 bases from J, with 7 bases between. This CDR3 has 13 residues. The DNA of the CDR3 is TGCGCCAGCAGCCAGGGGAGAGGAAACACCATATATTTT. It specifies CASSQGRGNTIYF.

The V call is TRBV6-2 or TRBV6-3, the J call TRBJ1-1; D gene unclear. In germline, CDR1 is MNHEY, CDR2 SVGEGT. The CDR3 totals 12 residues. With 5 bases removed from V and 5 bases from J, the gap between germline ends came to 9 bases. Here the CDR3 reads CASSDYYTEAFF. For the CDR3, the DNA is TGTGCCAGCAGTGACTACTATACTGAAGCTTTCTTT.

This clonotype is labeled as medium-sized. This sequence joins TRBV10-1 and TRBJ1-4; 7 bases align to TRBD1. The CDR3 contains 13 residues. Germline CDR1 is WNHNN and CDR2 is SYGVQD (reference sequence). V lost 3 bases, J lost 8 bases, and 3 bases stayed unmatched. The CDR3 DNA reads TGCGCCAGCAGTGAAGGGACAGCGGAAAAACTGTTTTTT. Its translation is CASSEGTAEKLFF.

In its sample, this clonotype is medium-sized. The chain has TRBV12-3 or TRBV12-4 and TRBJ2-1; 10 bases match TRBD2. This CDR3 contains 15 residues. J lost 4 bases, V lost 3 bases, and 3 bases had no gene match. The CDR3 loop reads CASSFQRGGYNEQFF. The CDR3 region has the DNA TGTGCCAGCAGTTTCCAGCGGGGGGGTTACAATGAGCAGTTCTTC.

Judged by abundance, this clonotype is medium-sized. The chain carries TRBV5-1 and TRBJ2-1; 8 nucleotides agree with TRBD2. CDR1 SGHRS and CDR2 YFSETQ come from the germline V gene. With 1 base clipped from V and 7 bases from J, the junction kept 7 bases outside the gene matches. The CDR3 length is 15 residues. DNA for the CDR3: TGCGCCAGCAGCTTGTCAGCGGGGGCTCAAAATGAGCAGTTCTTC. This codes for CASSLSAGAQNEQFF.

This clonotype was observed a handful of times. The V gene is TRBV12-3 or TRBV12-4, the J gene TRBJ1-6, with 7 bases that match TRBD1. This CDR3 is built from 15 residues. V dropped 3 bases and J dropped 7; count of bases not matched to a gene: 6. Here the CDR3 reads CASSLGDSKNSPLHF. For the CDR3, the DNA is TGTGCCAGCAGTTTGGGGGACAGTAAGAATTCACCCCTCCACTTT.

A few counts support this clonotype. This chain joins TRBV30 and TRBJ1-1, with D possibly being TRBD1 (5 bases). This CDR3 contains 12 residues. From germline, CDR1 is GTSNPN and CDR2 SVGIG (reference sequence). V lost 5 bases to trimming and J lost 11 bases, with 18 bases between them. CDR3 residues: CAWAHGSGGAFF. DNA for the CDR3: TGTGCCTGGGCCCACGGTTCGGGGGGGGCTTTCTTT.

This clonotype turned up a few times. The V call is TRBV6-2 or TRBV6-3, the J call TRBJ1-1, with no clear D. The CDR3 runs 13 residues. Trimming pared 5 bases from V and 2 bases from J, leaving 9 bases between. Germline V gives CDR1 MNHEY, CDR2 SVGEGT. Here the CDR3 DNA reads TGTGCCAGCAGTCATAGGGAAAACACTGAAGCTTTCTTT. Its translation is CASSHRENTEAFF.

This rearrangement joins TRBV19 to TRBJ1-1; D might be TRBD1 (5 bases). The CDR3 length is 16 residues. Trimming took 3 bases from V and 4 from J, leaving 18 bases between them. From germline, CDR1 is LNHDA and CDR2 SQIVND (reference sequence). CDR3 in DNA: TGTGCCAGTAGTATTTTGATCGGGGGGTTGGGCACTGAAGCTTTCTTT. Translation gives CASSILIGGLGTEAFF.

This chain links TRBV5-1 with TRBJ1-5; D gene ambiguous. Germline-derived CDR1 and CDR2 are SGHRS and YFSETQ. V dropped 0 bases and J dropped 5 bases, with 15 bases sitting between them. The CDR3 consists of 16 residues. The CDR3 region has the DNA TGCGCCAGCAGCTTGGCCGGGGTCGGGTCGGATCAGCCCCAGCATTTT. It specifies CASSLAGVGSDQPQHF.

Sample share makes this clonotype medium-sized. The chain employs TRBV19 and TRBJ1-2, with D possibly being TRBD1 (5 bases). The CDR3 sequence is 12 residues long. The V gene's germline CDR1 is LNHDA and CDR2 SQIVND (reference sequence). The ends were cut back, 4 bases at V and 2 bases at J, with 5 bases in the middle. The DNA of the CDR3 is TGTGCCAGTAGTAACAGGAACTATGGCTACACCTTC. Protein sequence: CASSNRNYGYTF.

The CDR3 bases are TGCAGTGCTAGAGGAGAGGGGATAGGCTCCTACGAGCAGTACTTC. Residues: CSARGEGIGSYEQYF. The rearrangement uses TRBV20-1 and TRBJ2-7; D may match TRBD1 or TRBD2 (5 bases each). Trimming took off 1 base at V and 0 bases at J, with 13 bases between the two ends. CDR3 size: 15 residues. CDR1 is DFQATT, CDR2 SNEGSKA, per germline (reference sequence).

In regard to this clonotype: A read error may account for a junction end that differs from germline. This sequence joins TRBV29-1 and TRBJ2-3; 8 bases fit TRBD1. In germline, CDR1 is SQVTM, CDR2 ANQGSEA. CDR3 length: 14 amino acids. Written as DNA, the CDR3 is TGCAGCATTGAAGGGACAGGCGTAACAGATACGCAGTATTTT. This translates into CSIEGTGVTDTQYF.

V usage is TRBV6-1 and J usage is TRBJ1-5; tentatively, D is TRBD1 (5 bases). CDR1 is MNHNS and CDR2 is SASEGT in the germline V gene. Trimming took off 11 bases at V and 7 bases at J, with 18 bases between the two ends. The CDR3 contains 13 residues. CDR3 DNA sequence: TGTGCCGGTAATGGGGGAAGGGAACAGCCCCAGCATTTT. Its protein is CAGNGGREQPQHF.

By share, this clonotype counts as large (0.1 to 1%). The chain is built from TRBV29-1 and TRBJ2-6; D possibly corresponds to TRBD1 (5 bases). Germline V gives CDR1 SQVTM, CDR2 ANQGSEA. The V and J ends lost 4 bases and 2 bases respectively, with 12 bases between them. The CDR3 runs 15 residues. The CDR3 here is CSVVTEWTGANVLTF. CDR3 DNA: TGCAGCGTTGTGACAGAGTGGACTGGGGCCAACGTCCTGACTTTC. The variable domain in full, completed from reference TRBV29-1 and TRBJ2-6, reads SAVISQKPSRDICQRGTSLTIQCQVDSQVTMMFWYRQQPGQSLTLIATANQGSEATYESGFVIDKFPISRPNLTFSTLTVSNMSPEDSSIYLCSVVTEWTGANVLTFGAGSRLTVL.

This clonotype is classed as medium-sized (0.01 to 0.1%). The chain is built from TRBV5-4 and TRBJ1-3; D remains unclear. Trimming cost V 0 bases and J 4 bases, with 5 bases left between them. Germline loops: CDR1 SGHNT, CDR2 YYREEE (reference sequence). This CDR3 region has 13 residues. CDR3: CASSLVQGNTIYF. The CDR3 DNA sequence: TGTGCCAGCAGCTTGGTTCAAGGAAACACCATATATTTT.

By proportion, this clonotype is medium-sized. This chain connects TRBV5-4 to TRBJ1-2; D is unclear. The CDR3 runs to 15 residues. Looked up from germline, CDR1 is SGHNT and CDR2 is YYREEE (reference sequence). Trimming took 1 base from V and 2 from J, leaving 12 bases between them. DNA for the CDR3: TGTGCCAGCAGCTTGTTGGGCCGGATAAACTATGGCTACACCTTC. Translating it yields CASSLLGRINYGYTF.

Sample share makes this clonotype large. This chain joins TRBV6-5 and TRBJ2-2, with D tentatively TRBD1 (6 bases). The V end lost 6 bases, the J end lost 0 bases, and 11 bases lay between the germline ends. From germline, CDR1 is MNHEY and CDR2 SVGAGI. The CDR3 contains 15 residues. CDR3 nucleotides: TGTGCCAGCAGACGACAGGCGACGAACACCGGGGAGCTGTTTTTT. This codes for CASRRQATNTGELFF.

This clonotype turned up a few times. V gene TRBV18 combines with J gene TRBJ1-5; D ambiguous. Germline CDR1 reads KGHSH; CDR2 reads LQKENI. The V end was cut by 2 bases, the J end by 5 bases, with 13 bases between. CDR3 length equals 15 residues. The CDR3, as DNA: TGTGCCAGCTCACCAGATCCTCCGGGGTATCAGCCCCAGCATTTT. It yields the protein CASSPDPPGYQPQHF.

This clonotype was counted between two and nine times. This rearrangement joins TRBV20-1 to TRBJ1-3; D is possibly TRBD1 (5 bases). Germline-derived CDR1 and CDR2 are DFQATT and SNEGSKA (reference sequence). Trimming took 6 bases from V and 0 from J, leaving 15 bases between them. CDR3 length: 15 amino acids. The CDR3 DNA reads as TGCAGTGCCAGGGACGCTAGATCCTCTGGAAACACCATATATTTT. Translated: CSARDARSSGNTIYF.

This clonotype was detected a few times. This chain connects TRBV7-2 to TRBJ2-5, with 13 bases lining up with TRBD2. CDR1 is SGHTA and CDR2 is FQGNSA in the germline V gene. With 5 bases clipped from V and 1 base from J, the junction kept 1 base outside the gene matches. The CDR3 extends over 15 amino acids. CDR3 sequence: CASSRTSGGQETQYF. In DNA, the CDR3 is TGTGCCAGCAGCCGGACTAGCGGGGGCCAAGAGACCCAGTACTTC. Drawing the rest from reference TRBV7-2 and TRBJ2-5, the complete variable domain is GAGVSQSPSNKVTEKGKDVELRCDPISGHTALYWYRQSLGQGLEFLIYFQGNSAPDKSGLPSDRFSAERTGGSVSTLTIQRTQQEDSAVYLCASSRTSGGQETQYFGPGTRLLVL.